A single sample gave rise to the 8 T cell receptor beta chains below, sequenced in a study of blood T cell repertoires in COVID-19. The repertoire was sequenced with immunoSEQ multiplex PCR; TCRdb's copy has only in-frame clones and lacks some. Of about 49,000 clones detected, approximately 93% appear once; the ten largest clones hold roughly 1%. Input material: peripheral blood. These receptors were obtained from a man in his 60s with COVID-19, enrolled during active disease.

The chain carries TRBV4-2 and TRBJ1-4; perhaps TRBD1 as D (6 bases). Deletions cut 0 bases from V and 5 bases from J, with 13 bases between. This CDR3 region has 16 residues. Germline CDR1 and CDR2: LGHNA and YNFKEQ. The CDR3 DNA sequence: TGTGCCAGCAGCCAAGACTCACAGGGATACAATGAAAAACTGTTTTTT. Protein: CASSQDSQGYNEKLFF.

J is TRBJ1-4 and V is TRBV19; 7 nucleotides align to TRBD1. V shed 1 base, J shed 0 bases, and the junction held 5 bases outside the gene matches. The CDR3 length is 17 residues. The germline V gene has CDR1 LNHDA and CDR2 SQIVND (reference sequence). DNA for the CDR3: TGTGCCAGTAGTATAGCCCGGACAGGTGCAACTAATGAAAAACTGTTTTTT. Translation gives CASSIARTGATNEKLFF.

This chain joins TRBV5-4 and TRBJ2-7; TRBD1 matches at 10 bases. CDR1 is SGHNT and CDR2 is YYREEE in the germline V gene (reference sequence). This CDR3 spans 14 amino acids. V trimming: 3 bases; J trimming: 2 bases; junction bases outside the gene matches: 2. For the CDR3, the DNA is TGTGCCAGCAGCTCGGGACAGGGGACCTACGAGCAGTACTTC. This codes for CASSSGQGTYEQYF.

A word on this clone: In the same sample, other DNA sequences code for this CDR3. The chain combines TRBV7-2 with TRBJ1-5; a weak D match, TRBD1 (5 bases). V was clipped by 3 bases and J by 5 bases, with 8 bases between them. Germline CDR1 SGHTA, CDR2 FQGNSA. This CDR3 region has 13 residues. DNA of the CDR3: TGTGCCAGCAGCTTCCGGGGGGATCAGCCCCAGCATTTT. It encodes CASSFRGDQPQHF.

The DNA for the CDR3 is TGTGCCAGCTCGGTCCTCCAGGGGGCAATCGGGCAGTACTTC. Protein product: CASSVLQGAIGQYF. The gene calls are TRBV5-8 and TRBJ2-7; 8 positions agree with TRBD1. The CDR3 is 14 residues long. V trimming: 7 bases; J trimming: 9 bases; junction bases outside the gene matches: 15. Germline V gene lookup returns CDR1 SGHTS and CDR2 YDEGEE.

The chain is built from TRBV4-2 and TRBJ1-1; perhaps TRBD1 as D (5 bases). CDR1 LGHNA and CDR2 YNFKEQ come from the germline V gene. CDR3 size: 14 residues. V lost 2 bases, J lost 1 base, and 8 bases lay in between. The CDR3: CASSQLTGNTEAFF. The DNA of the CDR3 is TGTGCCAGCAGCCAATTAACAGGGAACACTGAAGCTTTCTTT.

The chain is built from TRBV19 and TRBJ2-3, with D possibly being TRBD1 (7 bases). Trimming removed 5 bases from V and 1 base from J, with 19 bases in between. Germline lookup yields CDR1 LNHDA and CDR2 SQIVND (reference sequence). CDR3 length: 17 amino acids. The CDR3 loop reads CASSPRGRPRGTDTQYF. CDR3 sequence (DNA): TGTGCCAGTAGTCCCAGGGGGAGGCCCCGGGGCACAGATACGCAGTATTTT.

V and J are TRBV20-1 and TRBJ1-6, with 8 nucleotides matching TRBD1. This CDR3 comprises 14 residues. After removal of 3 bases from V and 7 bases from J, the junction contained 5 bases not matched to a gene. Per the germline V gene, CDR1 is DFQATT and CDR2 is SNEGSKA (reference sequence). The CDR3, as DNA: TGCAGTGCTAGTCCGGGACAGGAAAATTCACCCCTCCACTTT. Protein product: CSASPGQENSPLHF.